This T cell receptor (beta chain) was identified during a study of cytomegalovirus exposure and HLA in healthy donors. As for the study in general: Findings of an earlier analysis included roughly 110 million unique TCR beta sequences from roughly 180 million T cells.

Regarding the study as a whole: TCR beta sequences reportedly predicted most subjects' HLA-A and HLA-B alleles accurately. Most observed TCR sequences were rare, whereas some public TCRs were detected in many donors. Highly shared sequence variants in one cluster were likely a sequencing artifact.

A multiplex PCR was run with 60 Vbeta primers and 13 Jbeta primers. Here immunoSEQ multiplex PCR was the method, and the copy in TCRdb shows in-frame clones only, minus some. The table lists 75,000 to 95,000 clones, around three fifths of them singletons. V gave up 4 bases and J gave up 11 bases, with 15 bases separating them. Germline CDR1 is SGHNT and CDR2 is YYREEE (reference sequence). This CDR3 contains 12 residues. Details on this clone: Antigen: not known.

The origin of this receptor is a man aged 25 to 45 in good health and CMV-seronegative. The chain employs TRBV5-4 and TRBJ2-5; D is perhaps TRBD2 (7 bases). The sample consisted of PBMCs. The CDR3 sequence: CASSRGGTEQYF. CDR3 DNA sequence: TGTGCCAGCAGCAGGGGGGGCACGGAGCAGTACTTC.